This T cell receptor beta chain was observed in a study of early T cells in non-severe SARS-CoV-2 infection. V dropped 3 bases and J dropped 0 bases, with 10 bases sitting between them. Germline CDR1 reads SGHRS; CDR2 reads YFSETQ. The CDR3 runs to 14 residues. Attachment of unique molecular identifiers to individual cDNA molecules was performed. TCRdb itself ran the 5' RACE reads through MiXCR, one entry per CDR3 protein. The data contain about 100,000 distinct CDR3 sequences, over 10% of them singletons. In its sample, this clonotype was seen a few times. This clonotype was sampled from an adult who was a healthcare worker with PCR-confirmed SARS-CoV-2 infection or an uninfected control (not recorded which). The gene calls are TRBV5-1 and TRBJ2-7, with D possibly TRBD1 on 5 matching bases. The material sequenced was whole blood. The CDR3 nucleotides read TGCGCCAGCAGCTACCCAGGGAACTCCTACGAGCAGTACTTC. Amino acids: CASSYPGNSYEQYF. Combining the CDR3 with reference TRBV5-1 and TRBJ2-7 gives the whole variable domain KAGVTQTPRYLIKTRGQQVTLSCSPISGHRSVSWYQQTPGQGLQFLFEYFSETQRNKGNFPGRFSGRQFSNSRSEMNVSTLELGDSALYLCASSYPGNSYEQYFGPGTRLTVT.